The next 23 T cell receptor beta chains were all read from a single sample in a study of blood T cell repertoires in COVID-19. Assay: immunoSEQ multiplex PCR; the TCRdb copy retains only in-frame clones and omits some. The sample lists tens of thousands of clones, roughly 87% seen once, with more than 20% in the top ten. Sequencing used peripheral blood. These receptors all stem from a woman in her fifties or sixties with acute or convalescent COVID-19.

The chain has TRBV7-2 and TRBJ1-2; the D is unclear. This CDR3 region has 15 residues. CDR1 is SGHTA and CDR2 is FQGNSA in the germline V gene. V gave up 6 bases and J gave up 2 bases, with 16 bases separating them. The CDR3, as DNA: TGTGCCAGCAGACCACGGTCCACCGGGAACTATGGCTACACCTTC. Translated: CASRPRSTGNYGYTF.

This chain connects TRBV12-3 or TRBV12-4 to TRBJ1-2; no firm D call. There are 12 residues in the CDR3. V lost 1 base and J 9 bases, leaving 9 bases between the germline ends. The CDR3 region has the DNA TGTGCCAGCAGTTTAGGACGGGGAAGCTACACCTTC. Translated, it gives CASSLGRGSYTF.

This chain uses TRBV7-9 with TRBJ2-7; D may be TRBD2 (5 bases). The germline V gene has CDR1 SEHNR and CDR2 FQNEAQ (reference sequence). V lost 4 bases and J lost 1, with 11 bases in between. This CDR3 spans 14 amino acids. The CDR3: CASSSGLESYEQYF. In nucleotides, the CDR3 is TGTGCCAGCAGCTCAGGACTCGAATCCTACGAGCAGTACTTC.

V usage is TRBV20-1 and J usage is TRBJ2-2; TRBD2 matches 10 bases. Germline CDR1 and CDR2: DFQATT and SNEGSKA (reference sequence). The CDR3 spans 15 residues. Germline trimming cut 3 bases from V and 0 bases from J; bases unmatched to any gene: 1. CDR3 sequence (DNA): TGCAGTGCTAGTCTAGCGGGGGCGAACACCGGGGAGCTGTTTTTT. It specifies CSASLAGANTGELFF.

V is TRBV27 and J is TRBJ1-6; D remains ambiguous. The CDR3 sequence is 14 residues long. With 2 bases removed from V and 7 bases from J, the gap between germline ends came to 9 bases. Per the germline V gene, CDR1 is MNHEY and CDR2 is SMNVEV (reference sequence). Here the CDR3 DNA reads TGTGCCAGCAGTTTAGTGACACCGAATTCACCCCTCCACTTT. Translated: CASSLVTPNSPLHF.

This clone was seen just once. The chain's CDR3 is CASSLSKGDEQYF. The CDR3, as DNA: TGTGCCAGCAGTTTATCTAAGGGGGACGAGCAGTACTTC. The chain joins TRBV27 to TRBJ2-7; possibly TRBD1 for D (6 bases). This CDR3 is built from 13 residues. Germline V gene sequence: CDR1 MNHEY, CDR2 SMNVEV (reference sequence). Trimming took 0 bases from V and 5 from J, leaving 8 bases between them.

V usage is TRBV4-3 and J usage is TRBJ2-3; 11 bases map to TRBD2. Germline V gene sequence: CDR1 LGHNA, CDR2 YSLEER. Unmatched junction bases numbered 5, after V lost 0 bases and J lost 3 bases. The CDR3 has 17 amino acids. The CDR3: CASSQDVIAGGTDTQYF. The CDR3, as DNA: TGCGCCAGCAGCCAAGATGTGATAGCGGGGGGGACAGATACGCAGTATTTT.

The table lists this clone with a few counts. This chain connects TRBV9 to TRBJ1-4, with 8 bases matching TRBD1. Germline V lookup: CDR1 SGDLS, CDR2 YYNGEE. With V trimmed by 0 bases and J by 4 bases, 2 bases remained unmatched. The CDR3 has 15 amino acids. The CDR3 loop is CASSVGGQGNEKLFF. DNA for the CDR3: TGTGCCAGCAGCGTAGGAGGACAGGGTAATGAAAAACTGTTTTTT. The whole variable domain, filled in from reference TRBV9 and TRBJ1-4, reads DSGVTQTPKHLITATGQRVTLRCSPRSGDLSVYWYQQSLDQGLQFLIQYYNGEERAKGNILERFSAQQFPDLHSELNLSSLELGDSALYFCASSVGGQGNEKLFFGSGTQLSVL.

The chain carries TRBV4-1 and TRBJ1-1; maybe TRBD1 (6 bases). Per the germline V gene, CDR1 is MGHRA and CDR2 is YSYEKL. The CDR3 sequence is 15 residues long. Deletions cut 1 base from V and 6 bases from J, with 15 bases between. The CDR3 is CASSQGGGGEAEAFF. DNA of the CDR3: TGCGCCAGCAGCCAAGGAGGGGGAGGGGAAGCTGAAGCTTTCTTT.

CDR3 DNA: TGCGCCAGCAGCCAAGCCGGGACAGGGTTGAATTCACCCCTCCACTTT. This translates into CASSQAGTGLNSPLHF. The gene calls are TRBV4-1 and TRBJ1-6, with TRBD1 matching over 9 bases. From germline, CDR1 is MGHRA and CDR2 YSYEKL. CDR3 size: 16 residues. V lost 1 base and J lost 7; bases outside the gene matches: 5.

This clone was counted between two and nine times. The chain combines TRBV12-3 or TRBV12-4 with TRBJ2-1; TRBD1 matches 8 bases. The CDR3 sequence is 13 residues long. V lost 4 bases to trimming and J lost 9 bases; unmatched junction nucleotides: 5. CDR3 amino acids: CASSSWDRSEQFF. Written as DNA, the CDR3 is TGTGCCAGCAGTTCCTGGGACAGGAGTGAGCAGTTCTTC.

The chain has TRBV19 and TRBJ1-5; TRBD1 matches at 7 bases. With 4 bases clipped from V and 7 bases from J, the junction kept 16 bases outside the gene matches. Germline V gives CDR1 LNHDA, CDR2 SQIVND (reference sequence). The length of the CDR3 is 17 residues. For the CDR3, the DNA is TGTGCCAGTAGTAGTAGGGGGCAGGGGGGTTTGTGGCAGCCCCAGCATTTT. It is translated as CASSSRGQGGLWQPQHF.

V usage is TRBV5-6 and J usage is TRBJ2-5; 9 positions match TRBD1. This CDR3 region has 14 residues. Germline V gene sequence: CDR1 SGHDT, CDR2 YYEEEE. V was clipped by 4 bases and J by 1 base; unmatched bases: 2. DNA of the CDR3: TGTGCCAGCAGCGAGGACAGGGGCCAAGAGACCCAGTACTTC. Its protein is CASSEDRGQETQYF. Filled out from reference TRBV5-6 and TRBJ2-5, the complete variable domain reads DAGVTQSPTHLIKTRGQQVTLRCSPKSGHDTVSWYQQALGQGPQFIFQYYEEEERQRGNFPDRFSGHQFPNYSSELNVNALLLGDSALYLCASSEDRGQETQYFGPGTRLLVL.

The genes are TRBV7-6 and TRBJ1-5, with TRBD1 identical over 7 bases. The CDR3 contains 14 residues. The germline V gene has CDR1 SGHVS and CDR2 FNYEAQ. The V gene end was trimmed by 1 base and the J gene end by 7 bases; junction bases not matched to a gene: 4. The CDR3, as DNA: TGTGCCAGCAGCTTAGGACAGGGATGGCAGCCCCAGCATTTT. It codes for CASSLGQGWQPQHF.

The chain has TRBV27 and TRBJ1-5, with 8 nucleotides matching TRBD1. CDR1 is MNHEY and CDR2 is SMNVEV in the germline V gene (reference sequence). The CDR3 totals 14 residues. V dropped 3 bases and J dropped 7; count of bases not matched to a gene: 5. CDR3 residues: CASSFDRGKQPQHF. DNA for the CDR3: TGTGCCAGCAGTTTCGACAGGGGAAAGCAGCCCCAGCATTTT.

The V gene is TRBV5-6, the J gene TRBJ2-2; perhaps TRBD1 as D (6 bases). Germline lookup yields CDR1 SGHDT and CDR2 YYEEEE. CDR3 length: 15 amino acids. The V and J ends lost 4 bases and 0 bases respectively, with 10 bases between them. This CDR3 is CASSLGHTNTGELFF. DNA for the CDR3: TGTGCCAGCAGCCTGGGACACACGAACACCGGGGAGCTGTTTTTT.

This clone was recorded a few times. The gene calls are TRBV6-6 and TRBJ1-1; D remains unclear. Germline V gene data show CDR1 as MNHNY and CDR2 as SVGAGI (reference sequence). The V end was cut by 9 bases, the J end by 1 base, with 12 bases between. The CDR3 has 13 amino acids. This CDR3 is CASCLSGNTEAFF. The CDR3 DNA follows: TGTGCCAGTTGTCTCTCGGGGAACACTGAAGCTTTCTTT.

This rearrangement joins TRBV27 to TRBJ2-6; tentative D call: TRBD2 (5 bases). The V end was cut by 2 bases, the J end by 4 bases, with 9 bases between. The CDR3 covers 15 residues. CDR1 is MNHEY, CDR2 SMNVEV, per germline (reference sequence). The CDR3 bases are TGTGCCAGCAGTTTAACGGGGTCCGGGGCCAACGTCCTGACTTTC. Translated, it gives CASSLTGSGANVLTF.

The chain joins TRBV6-5 to TRBJ1-4; TRBD1 matches 11 bases. Germline CDR1 reads MNHEY; CDR2 reads SVGAGI. V lost 7 bases to trimming and J lost 8 bases; unmatched junction nucleotides: 9. The CDR3 is 15 amino acids. The CDR3 DNA reads as TGTGCCAGCACCCTACATCGGACAGGGGGCGAAAAACTGTTTTTT. This encodes CASTLHRTGGEKLFF.

The genes are TRBV20-1 and TRBJ1-4; D is possibly TRBD1 (5 bases). The V end was cut by 3 bases, the J end by 4 bases, with 12 bases between. Germline CDR1 DFQATT, CDR2 SNEGSKA (reference sequence). The CDR3 loop spans 14 amino acids. Written as DNA, the CDR3 is TGCAGTGCTAGTTCGGGGGGGAATAATGAAAAACTGTTTTTT. It is translated as CSASSGGNNEKLFF.

The chain is built from TRBV5-1 and TRBJ1-5; D perhaps matches TRBD1 (5 bases). Germline V CDR1 and CDR2: SGHRS, YFSETQ. The CDR3 extends over 15 amino acids. V was pared by 0 bases and J by 7 bases, with 14 bases between. The CDR3 DNA reads as TGCGCCAGCAGCTTGGTAGGGGATCGGACGCAGCCCCAGCATTTT. Encoded protein: CASSLVGDRTQPQHF.

The V and J genes are TRBV7-3 and TRBJ2-1, with D perhaps TRBD2 (6 bases). Per germline, CDR1 SGHTA and CDR2 FQGTGA. V was shortened by 4 bases and J by 11 bases, with 12 bases between the two germline ends. The CDR3 runs 12 residues. The DNA of the CDR3 is TGTGCCAGCAGCTCATCCGCGGGGCAGCAGTTCTTC. It translates to CASSSSAGQQFF.

This sequence joins TRBV9 and TRBJ2-3; 10 bases are a match to TRBD2. V gave up 0 bases and J gave up 5 bases; unmatched junction bases: 6. Germline loops: CDR1 SGDLS, CDR2 YYNGEE. This CDR3 comprises 16 residues. The DNA of the CDR3 is TGTGCCAGCAGCGTAGTGGCTAGCGGGGGAGGAGATACGCAGTATTTT. This gives the protein CASSVVASGGGDTQYF.